Below, one T cell receptor (beta chain) is given with its context. As yet, its antigen is unknown. Both TRBC1 and TRBC2 were covered by a beta constant-region primer of two equimolar oligonucleotides. Four rounds of PCR amplified the ligated cDNA using nested alpha and beta constant-region primers plus SP2. TCRdb called the UMI-ligation and nested PCR reads again in MiXCR, with one record for every CDR3 protein. This table has approximately 150,000 distinct CDR3 sequences, approximately 20% appearing once. Germline assignment: CDR1 KGHSH and CDR2 LQKENI. The CDR3 runs to 13 residues. Germline trimming cut 4 bases from V and 6 bases from J; bases unmatched to any gene: 3. The entry originates in a study of naive and memory T cell subsets. General study points: Naive repertoires, especially CD8, held a few larger clonotypes, possibly memory cells re-expressing CD45RA.

CD8 T cells were positively selected from what remained after CD4 positive selection. Sequencing used naive CD8+ T cells from blood. The chain carries TRBV18 and TRBJ2-7, with 10 nucleotides matching TRBD1. The TCR originated in a human donor in good health. For the CDR3, the DNA is TGTGCCAGCTCACTTGGACAGGGGGTCGAGCAGTACTTC. Its translation is CASSLGQGVEQYF.